These T cell receptor beta chains were read from a single sample in a study of control samples from healthy donors and cancer patients. Only in-frame clones appear in the TCRdb table, and some are missing; sequencing was by immunoSEQ multiplex PCR. The sample has 150,000 to 200,000 clones; roughly 89% are singletons. The sequenced material came from blood. These receptors came from a young man in good health. CDR3s include the opening cysteine and the closing phenylalanine or tryptophan. The D gene is left open where the match is weak. Size is stated for part of the rows, as once, few or many counts, or as a class when the clone is expanded.

>TRBJ2-3|.|.|TRBV6-1
CASSELPGLGPDTQYF
TGTGCCAGCAGTGAATTGCCGGGACTTGGGCCAGATACGCAGTATTTT
>TRBJ2-3|.|.|TRBV7-8
CASSLGSADTQYF
TGTGCCAGCAGCTTAGGGTCGGCAGATACGCAGTATTTT
>TRBJ1-1|.|.|TRBV29-1
CSVVTSVANTEAFF
TGCAGCGTTGTGACGTCGGTCGCGAACACTGAAGCTTTCTTT
>TRBJ2-7|.|.|TRBV14
CASSQVSAGSSYEQYF
TGTGCCAGCAGCCAAGTTTCGGCAGGGAGCTCCTACGAGCAGTACTTC
>TRBJ2-1|TRBD2|.|TRBV5-1
CASSFGLAVYNEQFF
TGCGCCAGCAGCTTTGGACTAGCGGTCTACAATGAGCAGTTCTTC
>TRBJ2-1|.|.|TRBV7-2
CASSPRRRSSYNEQFF
TGTGCCAGCAGCCCGAGGCGGCGGAGCTCCTACAATGAGCAGTTCTTC
>TRBJ2-5|.|.|TRBV7-6
CASSLVVGGPRETQYF
TGTGCCAGCAGCTTAGTGGTGGGGGGGCCTCGGGAGACCCAGTACTTC
>TRBJ1-6|.|.|TRBV21-1
CASSKEEGWADSPLHF
TGTGCCAGCAGCAAAGAGGAAGGTTGGGCTGATTCACCCCTCCACTTT
>TRBJ2-2|.|.|TRBV25-1
CASSESPGSAPGELFF
TGTGCCAGCAGTGAATCTCCGGGGTCAGCACCCGGGGAGCTGTTTTTT
>TRBJ2-3|TRBD2|.|TRBV13
CASSGPSGETDTQYF
TGTGCCAGCAGCGGGCCTAGCGGGGAGACAGATACGCAGTATTTT
>TRBJ1-1|.|.|TRBV7-2
CASSPPPLSGNTEAFF
TGTGCCAGCAGCCCACCCCCTTTGTCAGGGAACACTGAAGCTTTCTTT
>TRBJ2-1|TRBD2|.|TRBV5-1
CASSFSGTAHNEQFF
TGCGCCAGCAGCTTTAGCGGGACCGCGCACAATGAGCAGTTCTTC
>TRBJ1-1|.|.|TRBV12-5
CASGATTTEAFF
TGTGCTAGTGGTGCGACCACCACTGAAGCTTTCTTT
>TRBJ1-5|.|.|TRBV5-1
CASSLAGYPSQPQHF
TGCGCCAGCAGCTTGGCGGGCTACCCTAGTCAGCCCCAGCATTTT
>TRBJ2-1|TRBD2|.|TRBV7-8
CASSPPLREGPYNEQFF
TGTGCCAGCAGCCCCCCCCTGCGGGAGGGACCATACAATGAGCAGTTCTTC
>TRBJ2-5|TRBD1|.|TRBV7-7
CASSPTGQTSGTQYF
TGTGCCAGCAGCCCTACGGGACAGACAAGTGGGACCCAGTACTTC
>TRBJ1-1|.|.|TRBV5-6
CASSLGRQSIEAFF
TGTGCCAGCAGCTTGGGAAGGCAGAGCATTGAAGCTTTCTTT
>TRBJ2-5|TRBD1|.|TRBV27
CASRGQGGDQETQYF
TGTGCCAGCAGGGGACAGGGGGGGGACCAAGAGACCCAGTACTTC
>TRBJ2-1|.|once|TRBV29-1
CSVNEGLRNEQFF
TGCAGCGTAAACGAGGGCCTAAGAAATGAGCAGTTCTTC
>TRBJ2-2|.|.|TRBV3-1/TRBV3-2
CASSSQVPTGELFF
TGTGCCAGCAGCTCACAGGTTCCCACCGGGGAGCTGTTTTTT
>TRBJ1-5|.|once|TRBV6-6
CASSYSKREFVSQHF
TGTGCCAGCAGTTACTCTAAACGGGAATTCGTGTCCCAGCATTTT
>TRBJ2-3|.|.|TRBV12-5
CASGLGVGGEKTDTQYF
TGTGCTAGTGGTTTGGGGGTTGGAGGGGAAAAGACAGATACGCAGTATTTT
>TRBJ2-5|.|.|TRBV27
CASSSSVTRQETQYF
TGTGCCAGCAGTTCAAGCGTAACCCGCCAAGAGACCCAGTACTTC
>TRBJ1-1|.|.|TRBV2
CASSGDWNTEAFF
TGTGCCAGCAGCGGGGACTGGAACACTGAAGCTTTCTTT
>TRBJ2-7|TRBD1|.|TRBV4-2
CASSQDYTSFDGTATYEQYF
TGTGCCAGCAGCCAAGATTATACATCGTTTGACGGGACAGCAACCTACGAGCAGTACTTC
>TRBJ1-1|.|.|TRBV15
CASSDRMNTEAFF
TGTGCCTCGAGCGACAGGATGAACACTGAAGCTTTCTTT
>TRBJ1-2|.|.|TRBV5-4
CASSYGGSNYGYTF
TGTGCCAGCAGCTATGGGGGCAGCAACTATGGCTACACCTTC
>TRBJ2-3|.|.|TRBV5-1
CASSPDRPDTQYF
TGCGCCAGCAGCCCGGACAGACCAGATACGCAGTATTTT
>TRBJ1-1|TRBD1|.|TRBV9
CASSAQTGRTEAFF
TGTGCCAGCAGCGCCCAGACAGGGAGGACTGAAGCTTTCTTT
>TRBJ2-1|TRBD1|.|TRBV7-3
CASSFQGADNEQFF
TGTGCCAGCAGCTTTCAGGGGGCGGATAATGAGCAGTTCTTC
>TRBJ1-1|.|.|TRBV6-2/TRBV6-3
CASSSRRNTEAFF
TGTGCCAGCAGTTCCAGGAGAAACACTGAAGCTTTCTTT
>TRBJ2-1|TRBD1|.|TRBV19
CASGQGTYNEQFF
TGTGCCAGTGGACAGGGGACATACAATGAGCAGTTCTTC
>TRBJ2-2|TRBD2|.|TRBV24-1
CATSDFSASGSLAGELFF
TGTGCCACCAGTGATTTTTCGGCTAGCGGGAGTCTGGCCGGGGAGCTGTTTTTT
>TRBJ1-3|.|.|TRBV5-4
CASSLGDRSSGNTIYF
TGTGCCAGCAGCTTGGGAGACAGGAGCTCTGGAAACACCATATATTTT
>TRBJ2-7|.|many|TRBV6-2/TRBV6-3
CASSYGVEQYF
TGTGCCAGCAGTTACGGGGTGGAGCAGTACTTC
>TRBJ2-3|.|.|TRBV11-2
CASSLEGPIAQYF
TGTGCCAGCAGCTTAGAGGGCCCCATCGCGCAGTATTTT
>TRBJ2-7|TRBD2|.|TRBV29-1
CSVEFGSGSNEQYF
TGCAGCGTTGAATTCGGTAGCGGGAGCAACGAGCAGTACTTC
>TRBJ1-6|.|.|TRBV7-6
CASSSRDVNSPLHF
TGTGCCAGCAGCTCCCGGGACGTCAATTCACCCCTCCACTTT